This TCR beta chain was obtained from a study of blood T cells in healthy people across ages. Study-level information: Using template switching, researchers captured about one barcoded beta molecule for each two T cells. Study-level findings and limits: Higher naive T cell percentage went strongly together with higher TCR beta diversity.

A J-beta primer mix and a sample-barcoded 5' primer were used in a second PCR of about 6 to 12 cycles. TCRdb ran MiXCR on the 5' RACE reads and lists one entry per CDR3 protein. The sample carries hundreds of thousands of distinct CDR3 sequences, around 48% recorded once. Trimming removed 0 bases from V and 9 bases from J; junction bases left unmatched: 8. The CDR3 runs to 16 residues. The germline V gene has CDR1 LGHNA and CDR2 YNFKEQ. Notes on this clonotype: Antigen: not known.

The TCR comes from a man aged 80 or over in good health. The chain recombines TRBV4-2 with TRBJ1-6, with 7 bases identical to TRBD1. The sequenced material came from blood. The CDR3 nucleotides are TGTGCCAGCAGCCAAGACGATAACAGGGGTAGTTCACCCCTCCACTTT. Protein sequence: CASSQDDNRGSSPLHF.